This entry lists 15 T cell receptor beta chains sequenced from one sample in a study of blood T cell repertoires in COVID-19. Sequencing was performed with immunoSEQ multiplex PCR; in TCRdb, only in-frame clones are kept and a portion is missing. This table has some 97,000 clones, approximately 88% appearing once. The sequenced sample was peripheral blood. These receptors came from a woman aged 55-75 years with acute or convalescent COVID-19.

This rearrangement joins TRBV27 to TRBJ1-1; TRBD1 agrees at 9 bases. The CDR3 is 15 amino acids. Germline assignment: CDR1 MNHEY and CDR2 SMNVEV (reference sequence). V gave up 6 bases and J gave up 0 bases; unmatched junction bases: 5. The CDR3 sequence: CASSLGQGMNTEAFF. In nucleotides, the CDR3 is TGTGCCAGCAGCCTCGGACAGGGGATGAACACTGAAGCTTTCTTT.

The chain carries TRBV4-1 and TRBJ1-6; 7 bases match TRBD1. The length of the CDR3 is 16 residues. Germline lookup yields CDR1 MGHRA and CDR2 YSYEKL. J was trimmed by 7 bases and V by 1 base; bases with no gene match: 7. CDR3 nucleotides: TGCGCCAGCAGCCAAGCTCCGGGACAGCGGAATTCACCCCTCCACTTT. This translates into CASSQAPGQRNSPLHF.

The chain employs TRBV19 and TRBJ1-2, with 7 bases matching TRBD1. The germline gives CDR1 LNHDA, CDR2 SQIVND (reference sequence). Unmatched junction bases numbered 9, after V lost 4 bases and J lost 4 bases. This CDR3 region has 15 residues. The CDR3 DNA follows: TGTGCCAGTAGTACCCGGACAGGCCACACCTATGGCTACACCTTC. Translated, it gives CASSTRTGHTYGYTF.

The V gene is TRBV2, the J gene TRBJ2-3, with 8 bases identical to TRBD1. Germline V gene sequence: CDR1 SNHLY, CDR2 FYNNEI. With V trimmed by 5 bases and J by 5 bases, 9 bases remained unmatched. This CDR3 spans 15 amino acids. CDR3 residues: CASSTPDRERDTQYF. The CDR3 DNA sequence: TGTGCCAGCAGTACCCCGGACAGGGAGAGAGATACGCAGTATTTT.

The chain recombines TRBV7-9 with TRBJ1-2; 12 nucleotides agree with TRBD1. With 5 bases clipped from V and 2 bases from J, the junction kept 3 bases outside the gene matches. The CDR3 runs 15 residues. Germline lookup yields CDR1 SEHNR and CDR2 FQNEAQ (reference sequence). The CDR3 sequence: CASSPGQGANYGYTF. The CDR3 DNA follows: TGTGCCAGCAGCCCGGGACAGGGGGCAAACTATGGCTACACCTTC.

V gene TRBV5-1 combines with J gene TRBJ1-2; 9 bases fit TRBD1. CDR1 SGHRS and CDR2 YFSETQ come from the germline V gene. The CDR3 runs to 13 residues. The V segment lost 4 bases and the J segment 10 bases; nucleotides outside the gene matches: 8. CDR3 sequence reads: CASSTGQGRDYTF. Written as DNA, the CDR3 is TGCGCCAGCAGCACCGGACAGGGGCGCGACTACACCTTC.

This CDR3 reads CASSEGRGNTEAFF. CDR3 nucleotide sequence: TGTGCCAGCAGTGAAGGGAGGGGGAACACTGAAGCTTTCTTT. The chain has TRBV2 and TRBJ1-1, with D perhaps TRBD1 (5 bases). The CDR3 contains 14 residues. Germline V gene data show CDR1 as SNHLY and CDR2 as FYNNEI. V dropped 1 base and J dropped 1 base, with 7 bases sitting between them.

This rearrangement joins TRBV27 to TRBJ2-7, with D possibly matching TRBD1 (6 bases). This CDR3 has 14 residues. CDR1 MNHEY and CDR2 SMNVEV come from the germline V gene (reference sequence). V lost 4 bases to trimming and J lost 6 bases, with 16 bases between them. In DNA, the CDR3 is TGTGCCAGCAGTTCCCTCACAGGGAGACTCGAGCAGTACTTC. Encoded protein: CASSSLTGRLEQYF.

The chain employs TRBV28 and TRBJ2-1, with D possibly being TRBD2 (5 bases). The CDR3 extends over 17 amino acids. The germline V gene encodes CDR1 MDHEN and CDR2 SYDVKM. Trimming stripped 8 bases from V and 0 bases from J, with 20 bases between. The CDR3 region is CASPPSVRGDSYNEQFF. CDR3 bases: TGTGCCAGCCCGCCTTCGGTACGGGGAGACTCCTACAATGAGCAGTTCTTC.

This chain uses TRBV5-5 with TRBJ2-4; D is possibly TRBD1 (6 bases). CDR1 and CDR2 (germline): SGHKS, YYEKEE (reference sequence). V lost 0 bases and J 7 bases, leaving 14 bases between the germline ends. The CDR3 extends over 15 amino acids. The CDR3 loop reads CASSLGSQGFNIQYF. CDR3 nucleotides: TGTGCCAGCAGCTTGGGATCTCAGGGGTTTAACATTCAGTACTTC. The full variable domain, completed using reference TRBV5-5 and TRBJ2-4, is DAGVTQSPTHLIKTRGQQVTLRCSPISGHKSVSWYQQVLGQGPQFIFQYYEKEERGRGNFPDRFSARQFPNYSSELNVNALLLGDSALYLCASSLGSQGFNIQYFGAGTRLSVL.

This clone was counted a few times. J is TRBJ1-5 and V is TRBV2, with TRBD1 matching over 9 bases. Germline assignment: CDR1 SNHLY and CDR2 FYNNEI. The V gene end was trimmed by 4 bases and the J gene end by 5 bases; junction bases not matched to a gene: 9. This CDR3 region has 16 residues. The CDR3 nucleotides are TGTGCCAGCAGTGTACAGTTGGACAGGGGAGATCAGCCCCAGCATTTT. It specifies CASSVQLDRGDQPQHF. Together with reference TRBV2 and TRBJ1-5, the CDR3 gives the full variable domain: EPEVTQTPSHQVTQMGQEVILRCVPISNHLYFYWYRQILGQKVEFLVSFYNNEISEKSEIFDDQFSVERPDGSNFTLKIRSTKLEDSAMYFCASSVQLDRGDQPQHFGDGTRLSIL.

The V gene is TRBV5-5, the J gene TRBJ1-1; D is unresolved. Germline CDR1 SGHKS, CDR2 YYEKEE (reference sequence). Trimming removed 2 bases from V and 1 base from J, with 9 bases in between. The CDR3 covers 14 residues. The DNA for the CDR3 is TGTGCCAGCAGCTTATCACAGTCGAACACTGAAGCTTTCTTT. It translates to CASSLSQSNTEAFF.

The chain is built from TRBV7-9 and TRBJ1-2, with TRBD1 matching 7 bases. CDR1 is SEHNR and CDR2 is FQNEAQ in the germline V gene (reference sequence). There are 15 residues in the CDR3. V lost 6 bases to trimming and J lost 3 bases; unmatched junction nucleotides: 10. The CDR3 reads CASSFTGAQDYGYTF. Written as DNA, the CDR3 is TGTGCCAGCAGTTTCACAGGGGCCCAGGACTATGGCTACACCTTC. Filled out from reference TRBV7-9 and TRBJ1-2, the complete variable domain reads DTGVSQNPRHKITKRGQNVTFRCDPISEHNRLYWYRQTLGQGPEFLTYFQNEAQLEKSRLLSDRFSAERPKGSFSTLEIQRTEQGDSAMYLCASSFTGAQDYGYTFGSGTRLTVV.

This clone has just a few counts. This chain connects TRBV10-3 to TRBJ2-7; a possible D gene is TRBD2 (6 bases). Germline V gene sequence: CDR1 ENHRY, CDR2 SYGVKD. Trimming stripped 3 bases from V and 0 bases from J, with 15 bases between. This CDR3 comprises 16 residues. The CDR3 sequence is CAISDFGRVGSYEQYF. The CDR3 coding sequence is TGTGCCATCAGTGACTTCGGGAGAGTCGGCTCCTACGAGCAGTACTTC.

This rearrangement joins TRBV18 to TRBJ2-2; 8 nucleotides agree with TRBD1. After removal of 5 bases from V and 7 bases from J, the junction contained 12 bases not matched to a gene. Germline V lookup: CDR1 KGHSH, CDR2 LQKENI. The CDR3 has 16 amino acids. CDR3 sequence reads: CASSSFQGAFFGELFF. The CDR3 DNA sequence: TGTGCCAGCTCATCTTTCCAGGGGGCCTTCTTCGGGGAGCTGTTTTTT.